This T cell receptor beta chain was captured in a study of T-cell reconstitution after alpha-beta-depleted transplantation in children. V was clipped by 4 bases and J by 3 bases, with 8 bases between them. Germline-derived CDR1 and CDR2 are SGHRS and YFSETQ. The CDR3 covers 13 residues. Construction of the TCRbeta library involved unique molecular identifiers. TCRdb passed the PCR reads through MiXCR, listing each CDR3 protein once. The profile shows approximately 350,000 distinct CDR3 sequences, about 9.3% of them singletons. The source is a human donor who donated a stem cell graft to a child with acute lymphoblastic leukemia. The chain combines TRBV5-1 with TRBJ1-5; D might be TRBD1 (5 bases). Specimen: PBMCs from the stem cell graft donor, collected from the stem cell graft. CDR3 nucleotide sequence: TGCGCCAGCAGCGGGACCTTCAATCAGCCCCAGCATTTT. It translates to CASSGTFNQPQHF.